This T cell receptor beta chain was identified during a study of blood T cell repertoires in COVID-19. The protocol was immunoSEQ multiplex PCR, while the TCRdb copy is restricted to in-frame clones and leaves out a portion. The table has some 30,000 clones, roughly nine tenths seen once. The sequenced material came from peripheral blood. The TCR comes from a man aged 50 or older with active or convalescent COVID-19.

The CDR3 here is CASSRSRVGQETQYF. The CDR3 DNA reads as TGTGCCAGCTCACGGAGCAGGGTGGGTCAAGAGACCCAGTACTTC. The V call is TRBV18, the J call TRBJ2-5, with D perhaps matching TRBD1 (5 bases). The CDR3 has 15 residues. Per the germline V gene, CDR1 is KGHSH and CDR2 is LQKENI. The V and J ends lost 4 bases and 2 bases respectively, with 14 bases between them.